Following are 2 T cell receptor beta chains from one sample sequenced in a study of blood T cell repertoires in COVID-19. The method was immunoSEQ multiplex PCR; TCRdb's version includes in-frame clones alone and lacks a portion of them. The sample includes about 240,000 clones, 75% to 90% seen only once; the top ten take less than 4%. Sequencing was done on a sample of PBMCs or T cells enriched from blood (not recorded which). The source is a woman in her thirties or forties with acute COVID-19.

The chain uses TRBV2 and TRBJ2-3; 10 bases match TRBD2. The J segment lost 5 bases and the V segment lost 8 bases, leaving 7 bases of the junction unmatched. The germline gives CDR1 SNHLY, CDR2 FYNNEI. The CDR3 is made up of 14 amino acids. CDR3 nucleotides: TGTGCCAGCGTCCTAGCGGGGGAGGGAGATACGCAGTATTTT. It codes for CASVLAGEGDTQYF.

The chain has TRBV4-1 and TRBJ2-3; 10 bases are a match to TRBD1. Losses at the gene ends were 0 bases for V and 4 bases for J; bases not matched to a gene: 4. Germline loops: CDR1 MGHRA, CDR2 YSYEKL. This CDR3 contains 16 residues. The CDR3 reads CASSQEGTGVSDTQYF. DNA of the CDR3: TGCGCCAGCAGCCAAGAGGGGACAGGGGTTTCAGATACGCAGTATTTT.